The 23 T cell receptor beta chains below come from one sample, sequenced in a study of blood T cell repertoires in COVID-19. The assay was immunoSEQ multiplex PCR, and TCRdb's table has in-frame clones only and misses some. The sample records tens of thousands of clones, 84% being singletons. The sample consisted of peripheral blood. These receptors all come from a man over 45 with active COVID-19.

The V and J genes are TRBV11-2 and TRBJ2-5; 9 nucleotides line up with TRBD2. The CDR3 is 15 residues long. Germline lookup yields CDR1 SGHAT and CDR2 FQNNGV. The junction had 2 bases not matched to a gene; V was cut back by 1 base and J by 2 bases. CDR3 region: CASSLGGLAQETQYF. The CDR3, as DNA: TGTGCCAGCAGCTTAGGGGGACTAGCACAAGAGACCCAGTACTTC.

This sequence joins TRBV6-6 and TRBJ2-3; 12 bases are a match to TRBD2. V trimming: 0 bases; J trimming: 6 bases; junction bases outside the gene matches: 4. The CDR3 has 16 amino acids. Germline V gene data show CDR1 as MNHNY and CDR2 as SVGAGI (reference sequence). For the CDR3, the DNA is TGTGCCAGCAGTTACTCGCTAGCGGGGGGGCCTGATACGCAGTATTTT. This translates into CASSYSLAGGPDTQYF.

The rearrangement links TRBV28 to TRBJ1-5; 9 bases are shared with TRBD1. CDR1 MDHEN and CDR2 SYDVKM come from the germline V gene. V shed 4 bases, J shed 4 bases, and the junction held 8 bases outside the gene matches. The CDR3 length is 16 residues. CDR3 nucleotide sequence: TGTGCCAGCAGTTCCTCTGGACAGGGGTCTAATCAGCCCCAGCATTTT. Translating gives CASSSSGQGSNQPQHF.

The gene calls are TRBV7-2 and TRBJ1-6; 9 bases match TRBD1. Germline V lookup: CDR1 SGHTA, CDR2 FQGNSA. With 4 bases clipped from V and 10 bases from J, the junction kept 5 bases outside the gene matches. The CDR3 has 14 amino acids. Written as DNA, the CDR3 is TGTGCCAGCAGCTATACAGGGGGCGGATCACCCCTCCACTTT. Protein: CASSYTGGGSPLHF.

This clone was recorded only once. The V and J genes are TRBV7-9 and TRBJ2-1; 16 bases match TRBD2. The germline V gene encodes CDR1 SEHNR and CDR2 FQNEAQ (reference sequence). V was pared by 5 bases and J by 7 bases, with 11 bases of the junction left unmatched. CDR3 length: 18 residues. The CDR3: CASSPPPGLAGGPNEQFF. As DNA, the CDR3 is TGTGCCAGCAGCCCACCTCCGGGACTAGCGGGGGGGCCGAATGAGCAGTTCTTC.

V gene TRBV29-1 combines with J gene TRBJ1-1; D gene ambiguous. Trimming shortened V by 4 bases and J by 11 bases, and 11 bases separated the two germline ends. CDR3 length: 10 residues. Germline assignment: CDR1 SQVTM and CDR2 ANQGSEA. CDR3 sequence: CSVALHQAFF. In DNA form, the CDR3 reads TGCAGCGTTGCTTTACATCAGGCTTTCTTT.

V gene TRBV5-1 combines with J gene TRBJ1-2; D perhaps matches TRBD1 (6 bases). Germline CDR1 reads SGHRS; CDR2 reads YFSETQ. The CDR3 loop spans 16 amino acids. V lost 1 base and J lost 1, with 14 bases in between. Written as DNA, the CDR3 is TGCGCCAGCAGCTTGATGGGCGGGGGCTTTAACTATGGCTACACCTTC. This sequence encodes CASSLMGGGFNYGYTF. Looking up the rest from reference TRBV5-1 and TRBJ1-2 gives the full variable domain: KAGVTQTPRYLIKTRGQQVTLSCSPISGHRSVSWYQQTPGQGLQFLFEYFSETQRNKGNFPGRFSGRQFSNSRSEMNVSTLELGDSALYLCASSLMGGGFNYGYTFGSGTRLTVV.

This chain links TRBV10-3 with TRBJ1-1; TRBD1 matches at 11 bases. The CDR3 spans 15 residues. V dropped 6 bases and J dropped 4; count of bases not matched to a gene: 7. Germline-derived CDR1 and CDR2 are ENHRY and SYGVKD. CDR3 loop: CAISRTGGEGTEAFF. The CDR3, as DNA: TGTGCCATCAGCCGGACAGGGGGCGAAGGCACTGAAGCTTTCTTT.

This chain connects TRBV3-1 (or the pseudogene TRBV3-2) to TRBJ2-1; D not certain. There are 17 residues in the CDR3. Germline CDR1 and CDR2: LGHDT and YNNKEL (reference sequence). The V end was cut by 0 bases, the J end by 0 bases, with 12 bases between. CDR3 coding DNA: TGTGCCAGCAGCCAAGATACGGAGCGCGGCTCCTACAATGAGCAGTTCTTC. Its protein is CASSQDTERGSYNEQFF.

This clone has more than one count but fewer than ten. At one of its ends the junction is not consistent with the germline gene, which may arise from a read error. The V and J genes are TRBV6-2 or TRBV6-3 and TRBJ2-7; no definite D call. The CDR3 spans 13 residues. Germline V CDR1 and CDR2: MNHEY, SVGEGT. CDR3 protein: CASSDSGGYEQYF. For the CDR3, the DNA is TGTGCCAGCAGTGACTCAGGCGGCTACGAGCAGTACTTC.

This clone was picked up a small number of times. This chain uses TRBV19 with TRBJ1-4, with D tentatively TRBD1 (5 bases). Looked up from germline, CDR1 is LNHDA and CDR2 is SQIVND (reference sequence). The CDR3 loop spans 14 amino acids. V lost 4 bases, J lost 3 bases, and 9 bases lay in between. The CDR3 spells CASSRTLANEKLFF. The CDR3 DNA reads TGTGCCAGTAGTAGGACACTGGCTAATGAAAAACTGTTTTTT.

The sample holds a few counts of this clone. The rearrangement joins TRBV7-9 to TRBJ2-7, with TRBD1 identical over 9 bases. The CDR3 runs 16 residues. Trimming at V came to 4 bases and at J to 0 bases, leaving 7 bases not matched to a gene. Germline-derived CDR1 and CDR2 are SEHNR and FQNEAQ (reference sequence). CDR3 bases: TGTGCCAGCAGCTCTGGACAGGGGATGGGCTCCTACGAGCAGTACTTC. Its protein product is CASSSGQGMGSYEQYF.

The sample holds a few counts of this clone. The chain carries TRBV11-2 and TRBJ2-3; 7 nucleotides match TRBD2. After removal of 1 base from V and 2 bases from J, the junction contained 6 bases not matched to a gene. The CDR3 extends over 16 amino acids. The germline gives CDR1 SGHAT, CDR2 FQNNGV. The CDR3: CASSLVLGGITDTQYF. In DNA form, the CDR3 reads TGTGCCAGCAGCTTAGTTCTCGGGGGGATCACAGATACGCAGTATTTT.

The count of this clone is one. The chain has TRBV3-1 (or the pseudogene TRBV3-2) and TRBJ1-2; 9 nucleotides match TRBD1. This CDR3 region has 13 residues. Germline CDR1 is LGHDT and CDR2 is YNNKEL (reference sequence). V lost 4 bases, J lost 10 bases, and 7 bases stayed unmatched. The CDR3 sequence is CASSRGQGTIYTF. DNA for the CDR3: TGTGCCAGCAGCCGTGGACAGGGGACCATCTACACCTTC.

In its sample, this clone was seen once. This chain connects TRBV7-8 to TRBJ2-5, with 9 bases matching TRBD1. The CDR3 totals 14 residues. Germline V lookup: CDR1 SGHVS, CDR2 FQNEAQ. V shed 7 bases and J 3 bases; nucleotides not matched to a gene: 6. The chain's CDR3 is CASNQQGAKETQYF. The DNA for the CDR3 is TGTGCCAGCAACCAACAGGGGGCCAAAGAGACCCAGTACTTC.

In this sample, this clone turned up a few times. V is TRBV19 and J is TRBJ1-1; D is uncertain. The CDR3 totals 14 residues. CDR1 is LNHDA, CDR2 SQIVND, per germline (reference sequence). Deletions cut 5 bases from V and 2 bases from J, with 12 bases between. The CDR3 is CASSATQVNTEAFF. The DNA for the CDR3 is TGTGCCAGTAGTGCGACGCAGGTAAACACTGAAGCTTTCTTT.

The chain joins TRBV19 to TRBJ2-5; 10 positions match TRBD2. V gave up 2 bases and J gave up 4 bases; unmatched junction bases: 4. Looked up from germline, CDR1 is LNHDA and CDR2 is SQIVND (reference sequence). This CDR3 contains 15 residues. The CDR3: CASSITSGKGETQYF. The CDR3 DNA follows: TGTGCCAGTAGTATAACTAGCGGGAAGGGAGAGACCCAGTACTTC.

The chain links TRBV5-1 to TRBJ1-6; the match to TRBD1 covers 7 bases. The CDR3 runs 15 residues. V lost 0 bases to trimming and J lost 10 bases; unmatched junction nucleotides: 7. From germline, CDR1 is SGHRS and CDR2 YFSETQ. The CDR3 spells CASSLAGQGGSPLHF. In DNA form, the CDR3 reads TGCGCCAGCAGCTTGGCTGGGCAGGGGGGCTCACCCCTCCACTTT.

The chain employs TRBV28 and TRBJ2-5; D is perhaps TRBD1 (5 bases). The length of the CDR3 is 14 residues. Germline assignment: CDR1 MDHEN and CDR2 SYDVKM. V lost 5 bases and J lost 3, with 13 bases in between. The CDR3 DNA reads TGTGCCAGCAGTCCCGCAGGGTTGGAAGAGACCCAGTACTTC. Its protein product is CASSPAGLEETQYF.

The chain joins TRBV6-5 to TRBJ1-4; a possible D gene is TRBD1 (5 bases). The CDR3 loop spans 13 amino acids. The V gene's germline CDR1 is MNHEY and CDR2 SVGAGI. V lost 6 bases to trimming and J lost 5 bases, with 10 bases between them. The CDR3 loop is CASRGGLNEKLFF. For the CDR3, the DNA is TGTGCCAGCAGGGGGGGACTCAATGAAAAACTGTTTTTT.

CDR3 sequence reads: CATSVTGQGYQETQYF. The CDR3 nucleotides are TGTGCCACCAGTGTCACGGGACAGGGGTACCAAGAGACCCAGTACTTC. The rearrangement uses TRBV24-1 and TRBJ2-5, with 10 bases that match TRBD1. Unmatched junction bases numbered 5, after V lost 5 bases and J lost 0 bases. This CDR3 region has 16 residues. Looked up from germline, CDR1 is KGHDR and CDR2 is SFDVKD.

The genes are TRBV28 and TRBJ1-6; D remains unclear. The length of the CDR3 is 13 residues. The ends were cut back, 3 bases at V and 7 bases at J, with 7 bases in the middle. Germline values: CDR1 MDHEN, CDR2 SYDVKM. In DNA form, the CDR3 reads TGTGCCAGCAGTTTCATCCTAAATTCACCCCTCCACTTT. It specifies CASSFILNSPLHF. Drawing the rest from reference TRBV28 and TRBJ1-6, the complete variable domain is DVKVTQSSRYLVKRTGEKVFLECVQDMDHENMFWYRQDPGLGLRLIYFSYDVKMKEKGDIPEGYSVSREKKERFSLILESASTNQTSMYLCASSFILNSPLHFGNGTRLTVT.

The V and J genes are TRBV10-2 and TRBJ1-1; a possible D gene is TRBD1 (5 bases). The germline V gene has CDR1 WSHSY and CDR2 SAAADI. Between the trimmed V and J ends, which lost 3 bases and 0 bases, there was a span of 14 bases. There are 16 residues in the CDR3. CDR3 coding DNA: TGCGCCAGCAGTGATATATTCAGGGTTCTGAACACTGAAGCTTTCTTT. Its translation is CASSDIFRVLNTEAFF.